Below, one TCR beta chain is given with its context. The sample comes from a study of blood T cell repertoires in COVID-19. Study-wide context: Spain, Italy and the United States supplied samples that represented acute and convalescent COVID-19. PBMCs, B-cell-depleted T cells, or T cells provided the cDNA or gDNA that made up the material.

V was trimmed by 0 bases and J by 0 bases, leaving 16 bases between them. Germline CDR1 is SGHRS and CDR2 is YFSETQ. The CDR3 length is 19 residues. As processed by the authors: It was from reference gene primer amplification that nucleated cell counts were estimated. The protocol was immunoSEQ multiplex PCR, while the TCRdb copy is restricted to in-frame clones and leaves out a portion. The V and J calls and clone size are taken from that table; D and trimming were inferred from the DNA. This table has about 24,000 clones, 75% to 90% appearing once. The sequencing sample was made of peripheral blood. This receptor was identified in a human donor with active COVID-19. The donor label of this sample is uncertain. V and J are TRBV5-1 and TRBJ2-6, with D possibly being TRBD2 (5 bases). CDR3 nucleotides: TGCGCCAGCAGCTTGGGATTCGGGGAACAGCGCTCTGGGGCCAACGTCCTGACTTTC. Translated: CASSLGFGEQRSGANVLTF.